Presented here are 28 T cell receptor beta chains from one specimen sequenced in a study of CD8 T cells in ankylosing spondylitis. Study-level points and caveats: What seemed typical of ankylosing spondylitis blood was a TCR beta motif built from under 10 highly homologous variants.

In TCRdb, the 5' RACE reads were re-called with MiXCR into one record per CDR3 protein. The profile shows 100,000 to 150,000 distinct CDR3 sequences, 15% to 20% of them singletons. These TCRs are of unknown antigen specificity. The sequenced sample consisted of blood, either unsorted or a sorted T cell fraction (not recorded which). These receptor sequences come from a male donor with ankylosing spondylitis.

The chain couples TRBV20-1 to TRBJ2-7, with TRBD2 as a possible D gene (5 bases). Trimming stripped 2 bases from V and 6 bases from J, with 11 bases between. Germline CDR1 is DFQATT and CDR2 is SNEGSKA (reference sequence). The CDR3 has 12 amino acids. This chain's CDR3 is CSARRGSGEQYF. DNA of the CDR3: TGCAGTGCTAGACGAGGGAGCGGCGAGCAGTACTTC.

The chain uses TRBV28 and TRBJ2-2; weak D call: TRBD1 (6 bases). This CDR3 spans 17 amino acids. Trimming removed 5 bases from V and 7 bases from J, with 23 bases in between. Germline assignment: CDR1 MDHEN and CDR2 SYDVKM. The CDR3 DNA follows: TGTGCCAGCAGTCAACCCACTAGATGGGGACATGGCGGGGAGCTGTTTTTT. Translation gives CASSQPTRWGHGGELFF.

The gene calls are TRBV16 and TRBJ1-2; TRBD1 matches 7 bases. This CDR3 region has 16 residues. The V and J ends lost 3 bases and 7 bases, in that order; junction bases with no gene match: 14. CDR1 is KGHSY, CDR2 FQNENV, per germline. Here the CDR3 reads CASSHPGGGARFGYTF. CDR3 DNA sequence: TGTGCCAGCAGCCACCCCGGAGGGGGCGCGCGGTTTGGCTACACCTTC.

V and J are TRBV5-1 and TRBJ2-7; D gene uncertain. The CDR3 loop spans 15 amino acids. From germline, CDR1 is SGHRS and CDR2 YFSETQ. Deletions cut 0 bases from V and 4 bases from J, with 14 bases between. The CDR3 DNA reads TGCGCCAGCAGCTTGGTTTCTAGACCTAGTTACGAGCAGTACTTC. Residues: CASSLVSRPSYEQYF.

This clonotype showed up many times. This CDR3 is CASSLSGGSEQYF. The CDR3 nucleotides read TGCGCCAGCAGCTTGAGCGGCGGGAGTGAGCAGTACTTC. The chain employs TRBV5-1 and TRBJ2-7; 7 nucleotides line up with TRBD2. The germline gives CDR1 SGHRS, CDR2 YFSETQ. The CDR3 sequence is 13 residues long. The junction had 5 bases not matched to a gene; V was cut back by 1 base and J by 7 bases.

The table lists this clonotype with a few counts. The rearrangement joins TRBV27 to TRBJ1-1; D remains unclear. This CDR3 contains 15 residues. Germline loops: CDR1 MNHEY, CDR2 SMNVEV (reference sequence). V gave up 1 base and J gave up 7 bases, with 16 bases separating them. For the CDR3, the DNA is TGTGCCAGCAGTTTATTACGCCGCAGAGGGAATGAAGCTTTCTTT. It translates to CASSLLRRRGNEAFF.

This clonotype was observed a few times. This rearrangement joins TRBV9 to TRBJ2-2; D unresolved. This CDR3 contains 13 residues. The V gene lost 6 bases and the J gene lost 4 bases, with 10 bases spanning the gap. Germline loops: CDR1 SGDLS, CDR2 YYNGEE. The CDR3 nucleotides are TGTGCCAGCAAATTTAGGCTCACCGGGGAGCTGTTTTTT. Protein: CASKFRLTGELFF.

The rearrangement links TRBV4-2 to TRBJ1-2; 9 nucleotides agree with TRBD1. Germline lookup yields CDR1 LGHNA and CDR2 YNFKEQ. V lost 3 bases, J lost 0 bases, and 5 bases stayed unmatched. The CDR3 length is 16 residues. The CDR3 loop reads CASSHGTGNTNYGYTF. The CDR3 DNA is TGTGCCAGCAGCCACGGGACAGGGAACACTAACTATGGCTACACCTTC.

This clonotype was picked up many times. This chain uses TRBV29-1 with TRBJ2-1, with 8 positions matching TRBD2. Germline CDR1 reads SQVTM; CDR2 reads ANQGSEA. The trim removed 1 base at V and 6 bases at J, leaving 8 bases unmatched. There are 15 residues in the CDR3. CDR3 sequence (DNA): TGCAGCGTTGAAGCGACGGGACTAGAAGGCAATGAGCAGTTCTTC. As protein: CSVEATGLEGNEQFF.

The chain uses TRBV12-5 and TRBJ2-1, with TRBD1 identical over 8 bases. Trimming at V came to 1 base and at J to 9 bases, leaving 5 bases not matched to a gene. Germline lookup yields CDR1 LGHNT and CDR2 FRNRAP. The CDR3 extends over 14 amino acids. The CDR3, as DNA: TGTGCTAGTGGTTTGGGACAGGGGAATCTTGAGCAGTTCTTC. This codes for CASGLGQGNLEQFF. The full variable domain, rest sourced from reference TRBV12-5 and TRBJ2-1, is DARVTQTPRHKVTEMGQEVTMRCQPILGHNTVFWYRQTMMQGLELLAYFRNRAPLDDSGMPKDRFSAEMPDATLATLKIQPSEPRDSAVYFCASGLGQGNLEQFFGPGTRLTVL.

This clonotype was found many times. V and J are TRBV28 and TRBJ2-1; TRBD2 matches 7 bases. Losses at the gene ends were 0 bases for V and 10 bases for J; bases not matched to a gene: 9. The CDR3 spans 15 residues. The V gene's germline CDR1 is MDHEN and CDR2 SYDVKM. CDR3 DNA sequence: TGTGCCAGCAGTTTATGGGGCTCTAGCGGAGGCGAGCAGTTCTTC. Its protein is CASSLWGSSGGEQFF.

This clonotype was seen only a few times. This chain connects TRBV20-1 to TRBJ2-1; 9 bases are a match to TRBD2. The J segment lost 8 bases and the V segment lost 6 bases, leaving 17 bases of the junction unmatched. This CDR3 is 16 amino acids long. Germline V gene sequence: CDR1 DFQATT, CDR2 SNEGSKA (reference sequence). The CDR3 reads CSAILSGSVFRDEQFF. The CDR3, as DNA: TGCAGTGCCATTCTTAGCGGGAGTGTTTTTAGAGATGAGCAGTTCTTC.

The CDR3 DNA is TGTGCCAGCAGCCAAGAGATCAGTGCTTGGGATGAGCAGTTCTTC. It translates to CASSQEISAWDEQFF. The rearrangement links TRBV3-1 to TRBJ2-1; unclear D gene. V gave up 0 bases and J gave up 8 bases, with 14 bases separating them. This CDR3 has 15 amino acids. Looked up from germline, CDR1 is LGHDT and CDR2 is YNNKEL (reference sequence).

The chain recombines TRBV27 with TRBJ1-1; the D gene is possibly TRBD1 (6 bases). V lost 6 bases and J lost 8, with 16 bases in between. This CDR3 has 13 amino acids. The V gene's germline CDR1 is MNHEY and CDR2 SMNVEV (reference sequence). CDR3 residues: CASSNKGGPEAFF. For the CDR3, the DNA is TGTGCCAGCAGCAACAAGGGGGGGCCAGAAGCTTTCTTT.

The CDR3 spells CASSPDWSTDTQYF. The CDR3 DNA reads as TGTGCCAGCAGTCCCGACTGGAGCACAGATACGCAGTATTTT. V usage is TRBV27 and J usage is TRBJ2-3, with unresolved D. CDR3 length: 14 amino acids. Trimming left V 5 bases short and J 0 bases short, with 9 bases between. Germline CDR1 reads MNHEY; CDR2 reads SMNVEV (reference sequence).

The chain joins TRBV27 to TRBJ2-7; TRBD1 agrees at 11 bases. CDR3 size: 15 residues. CDR1 is MNHEY, CDR2 SMNVEV, per germline (reference sequence). The V gene end was trimmed by 6 bases and the J gene end by 4 bases; junction bases not matched to a gene: 8. The CDR3 coding sequence is TGTGCCAGCAGAAGCCGGGACAGGGGGATTTACGAGCAGTACTTC. Translating gives CASRSRDRGIYEQYF.

This clonotype was counted a few times. This chain links TRBV5-1 with TRBJ2-7; D unclear. CDR3 length: 16 amino acids. V lost 0 bases and J lost 2, with 15 bases in between. The germline gives CDR1 SGHRS, CDR2 YFSETQ. The CDR3 nucleotides read TGCGCCAGCAGCTTGGCGTCCAGCACAACAACCTACGAGCAGTACTTC. This codes for CASSLASSTTTYEQYF.

Only a few counts were recorded for this clonotype. The chain has TRBV7-9 and TRBJ1-2, with TRBD1 identical over 7 bases. After removal of 4 bases from V and 5 bases from J, the junction contained 10 bases not matched to a gene. Germline CDR1 SEHNR, CDR2 FQNEAQ (reference sequence). CDR3 length: 15 amino acids. The CDR3 region is CASSSPDRELYGYTF. DNA of the CDR3: TGTGCCAGCAGCTCCCCCGACAGGGAACTTTATGGCTACACCTTC.

The chain employs TRBV27 and TRBJ2-1; D is undetermined. CDR3 length: 13 amino acids. CDR1 and CDR2 from the germline V gene are MNHEY and SMNVEV (reference sequence). V lost 0 bases and J 9 bases, leaving 9 bases between the germline ends. CDR3 sequence: CASSLSRRSEQFF. The DNA of the CDR3 is TGTGCCAGCAGTTTATCAAGACGGTCTGAGCAGTTCTTC.

V and J are TRBV12-3 or TRBV12-4 and TRBJ2-3; no clear D gene. The CDR3 is 14 residues long. V gave up 2 bases and J gave up 2 bases, with 8 bases separating them. The CDR3 loop is CASSLQVNTDTQYF. CDR3 DNA: TGTGCCAGCAGTTTACAGGTGAACACAGATACGCAGTATTTT.

In its sample, this clonotype was seen many times. The chain carries TRBV27 and TRBJ1-5, with D uncertain. The V end was cut by 2 bases, the J end by 2 bases, with 4 bases between. The germline V gene encodes CDR1 MNHEY and CDR2 SMNVEV (reference sequence). This CDR3 has 13 residues. CDR3 nucleotide sequence: TGTGCCAGCAGTTTAGTGGGCAATCAGCCCCAGCATTTT. Translated, it gives CASSLVGNQPQHF.

The CDR3 coding sequence is TGTGCCTGGAGGGTAACGTGGTTGGACACTGAAGCTTTCTTT. Protein: CAWRVTWLDTEAFF. The chain is built from TRBV30 and TRBJ1-1; no firm D call. The CDR3 totals 14 residues. Trimming removed 3 bases from V and 3 bases from J, with 14 bases in between. Germline CDR1 reads GTSNPN; CDR2 reads SVGIG (reference sequence).

This clonotype came up a few times. The chain employs TRBV5-1 and TRBJ2-7; the D gene is possibly TRBD2 (5 bases). V shed 2 bases and J shed 3 bases, with 9 bases lying between them. This CDR3 contains 13 residues. Germline V gene sequence: CDR1 SGHRS, CDR2 YFSETQ. CDR3 sequence (DNA): TGCGCCAGCAGCTTCAACGGGAACTACGAGCAGTACTTC. Translation: CASSFNGNYEQYF.

The V and J genes are TRBV27 and TRBJ2-1, with D possibly matching TRBD1 (6 bases). Germline-derived CDR1 and CDR2 are MNHEY and SMNVEV (reference sequence). This CDR3 region has 16 residues. Between the trimmed V and J ends, which lost 6 bases and 1 base, there was a span of 16 bases. CDR3 DNA: TGTGCCAGCAGCAATAGGGGGTCCTTATCCTACAATGAGCAGTTCTTC. Translation: CASSNRGSLSYNEQFF.

V gene TRBV24-1 combines with J gene TRBJ1-5; D perhaps matches TRBD1 (6 bases). CDR1 is KGHDR and CDR2 is SFDVKD in the germline V gene. This CDR3 comprises 16 residues. The V and J ends lost 1 base and 3 bases respectively, with 12 bases between them. The CDR3 reads CATSDLLRQDNQPQHF. The CDR3 nucleotides read TGTGCCACCAGTGATTTACTCCGACAGGACAATCAGCCCCAGCATTTT.

This clonotype has more than one count but fewer than ten. The chain has TRBV2 and TRBJ2-7; no reliable D call. V lost 8 bases and J 6 bases, leaving 17 bases between the germline ends. CDR3 length equals 13 residues. Germline V gene lookup returns CDR1 SNHLY and CDR2 FYNNEI. In DNA form, the CDR3 reads TGTGCCAGCCTCCCATCTATGGTGGTCGAGCAGTACTTC. Translation gives CASLPSMVVEQYF.

The chain combines TRBV20-1 with TRBJ2-6; TRBD2 might be the D (6 bases). Looked up from germline, CDR1 is DFQATT and CDR2 is SNEGSKA (reference sequence). Trimming took off 5 bases at V and 4 bases at J, with 9 bases between the two ends. This CDR3 comprises 13 residues. The CDR3 bases are TGCAGTGCTCGGGACTCCGGGGCCAACGTCCTGACTTTC. Its protein is CSARDSGANVLTF.

This clonotype was counted only a few times. The chain recombines TRBV12-3 or TRBV12-4 with TRBJ2-2, with unresolved D. The V end was cut by 6 bases, the J end by 6 bases, with 8 bases between. The CDR3 loop spans 12 amino acids. The CDR3 DNA is TGTGCCAGCAGCCCCGCGCCCGGGGAGCTGTTTTTT. Translated, it gives CASSPAPGELFF.